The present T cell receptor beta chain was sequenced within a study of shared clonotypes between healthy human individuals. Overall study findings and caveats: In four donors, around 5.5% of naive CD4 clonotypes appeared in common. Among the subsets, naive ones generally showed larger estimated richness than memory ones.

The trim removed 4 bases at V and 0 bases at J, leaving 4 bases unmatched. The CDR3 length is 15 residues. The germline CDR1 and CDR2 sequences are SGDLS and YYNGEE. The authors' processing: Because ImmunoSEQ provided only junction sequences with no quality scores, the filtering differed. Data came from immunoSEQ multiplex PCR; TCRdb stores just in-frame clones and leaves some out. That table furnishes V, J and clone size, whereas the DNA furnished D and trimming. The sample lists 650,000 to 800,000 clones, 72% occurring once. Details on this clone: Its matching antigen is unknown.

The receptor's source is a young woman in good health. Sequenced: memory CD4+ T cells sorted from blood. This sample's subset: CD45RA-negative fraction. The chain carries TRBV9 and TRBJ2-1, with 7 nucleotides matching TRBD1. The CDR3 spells CASSPGGYSYNEQFF. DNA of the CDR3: TGTGCCAGCAGCCCAGGGGGTTACTCCTACAATGAGCAGTTCTTC.